These T cell receptor beta chains were read from a single sample in a study of blood T cells in healthy people across ages. Each CDR3 protein is one row after TCRdb ran MiXCR on the 5' RACE reads. Of about 780,000 distinct CDR3 sequences listed, 46% were seen once; the top ten hold 15% to 20%. The sequenced material came from blood. All receptors come from an elderly man in good health. Each CDR3 is given with its conserved first and last residue. Fields, in order: V gene, J gene, D gene, clone size, CDR3 protein, CDR3 DNA. A D gene is named only where the DNA matches it firmly. Clone sizes are given selectively: once, few, many, or a class where the clone is expanded.

>TRBV5-5|TRBJ2-5|TRBD2|many
CASSLEVASGRETQYF
TGTGCCAGCAGCCTTGAGGTGGCTAGCGGGAGAGAGACCCAGTACTTC
>TRBV28|TRBJ2-1|NA|NA
CASSLMVSRGLRTSSYNEQFF
TGTGCCAGCAGTTTAATGGTGTCCCGGGGGCTGCGGACGAGCTCCTACAATGAGCAGTTCTTC
>TRBV28|TRBJ2-3|NA|many
CASSPSSKDTQYF
TGTGCCAGCAGCCCCTCCAGTAAAGATACGCAGTATTTT
>TRBV12-3/TRBV12-4|TRBJ2-6|NA|once
CASSSRRMWGKTGANVLTF
TGTGCCAGCAGTTCCAGACGGATGTGGGGAAAGACTGGGGCCAACGTCCTGACTTTC
>TRBV7-2|TRBJ2-4|NA|NA
CASSVTTINEQYF
TGTGCCAGCAGCGTAACGACTATCAATGAGCAGTACTTC
>TRBV20-1|TRBJ2-1|NA|NA
CSARDMGLSYNEQFF
TGCAGTGCTAGAGATATGGGGCTCTCCTACAATGAGCAGTTCTTC
>TRBV29-1|TRBJ2-1|NA|few
CSAPKWGDNEQFF
TGCAGCGCTCCTAAGTGGGGAGACAATGAGCAGTTCTTC
>TRBV14|TRBJ2-6|TRBD1|few
CASSPAVGQASGANVLTF
TGTGCCAGCAGCCCCGCCGTGGGACAGGCTTCAGGGGCCAACGTCCTGACTTTC
>TRBV6-5|TRBJ2-7|TRBD1|NA
CASSYSNRGYYEQYF
TGTGCCAGCAGTTACTCGAACAGGGGCTACTACGAGCAGTACTTC
>TRBV11-2|TRBJ2-3|NA|NA
CASSSLGYKDTQYF
TGTGCCAGCAGCTCACTGGGGTATAAAGATACGCAGTATTTT
>TRBV19|TRBJ1-1|TRBD1|few
CASSSGGLNTEAFF
TGTGCCAGTAGTTCAGGGGGATTGAACACTGAAGCTTTCTTT
>TRBV6-2/TRBV6-3|TRBJ1-2|NA|NA
CASSDSFGSSGYTF
TGTGCCAGCAGTGACAGTTTCGGGAGTTCTGGCTACACCTTC
>TRBV20-1|TRBJ2-3|NA|many
CSARGGTDTQYF
TGCAGTGCTAGGGGCGGCACAGATACGCAGTATTTT
>TRBV7-9|TRBJ2-1|NA|few
CASSQGGTYNEQFF
TGTGCCAGCAGCCAGGGGGGGACCTACAATGAGCAGTTCTTC